These T cell receptor beta chains were read from a single sample in a study of blood T cell repertoires in COVID-19. Clones were read by immunoSEQ multiplex PCR, and TCRdb kept only the in-frame ones, dropping some. This sample carries tens of thousands of clones, approximately 84% of them seen once, and the ten largest clones take roughly 2.5%. Sequences were obtained from peripheral blood. The receptors come from a man aged 45-60 years with acute or convalescent COVID-19. The CDR3 runs from the conserved cysteine through the conserved F or W. D genes are given only for firm matches. Size tells how often a clone was seen (once, few, many) or the class of an expanded clone, and some rows leave it out.

D	size	length	V	J	DNA	CDR3
-	once	18	TRBV7-8	TRBJ2-1	TGTGCCAGCAGCTTAGTAAGGCTCGGGGGAGTTTCCTACAATGAGCAGTTCTTC	CASSLVRLGGVSYNEQFF
TRBD1	-	14	TRBV6-5	TRBJ2-1	TGTGCCAGCAGGTCGACAGGGGCGAACAATGAGCAGTTCTTC	CASRSTGANNEQFF
-	-	14	TRBV6-5	TRBJ1-1	TGTGCCAGCATTCCAGCCCCGCGGGGCTCTGAAGCTTTCTTT	CASIPAPRGSEAFF
-	-	15	TRBV3-1/TRBV3-2	TRBJ2-7	TGTGCCAGCAGCCAAGACGGGGGTTTCACCTACGAGCAGTACTTC	CASSQDGGFTYEQYF
-	-	13	TRBV30	TRBJ1-2	TGTGCCTGGAGTGTGCTGTCGGCTAGTGGCTACACCTTC	CAWSVLSASGYTF
TRBD1	few	16	TRBV19	TRBJ1-6	TGTGCCAGTACCCGGACCCCCAGGGGGGATAATTCACCCCTCCACTTT	CASTRTPRGDNSPLHF
TRBD1	-	12	TRBV6-5	TRBJ2-7	TGTGCCAGCACCATAACAGGGGGGCGGCAGTACTTC	CASTITGGRQYF
-	-	15	TRBV5-1	TRBJ2-1	TGCGCCAGCAGCCCCCGCCCTAGCTCCTACAATGAGCAGTTCTTC	CASSPRPSSYNEQFF
-	-	15	TRBV10-2	TRBJ1-5	TGCGCCAGCAGTGACAGTCACTATAGCAATCAGCCCCAGCATTTT	CASSDSHYSNQPQHF
-	-	12	TRBV5-1	TRBJ2-7	TGCGCCAGCAGCTGGGACTTCAACGAGCAGTACTTC	CASSWDFNEQYF
TRBD1	-	14	TRBV7-3	TRBJ2-5	TGTGCCAGCAGCTTAAACCCAGGGGGAGAGACCCAGTACTTC	CASSLNPGGETQYF